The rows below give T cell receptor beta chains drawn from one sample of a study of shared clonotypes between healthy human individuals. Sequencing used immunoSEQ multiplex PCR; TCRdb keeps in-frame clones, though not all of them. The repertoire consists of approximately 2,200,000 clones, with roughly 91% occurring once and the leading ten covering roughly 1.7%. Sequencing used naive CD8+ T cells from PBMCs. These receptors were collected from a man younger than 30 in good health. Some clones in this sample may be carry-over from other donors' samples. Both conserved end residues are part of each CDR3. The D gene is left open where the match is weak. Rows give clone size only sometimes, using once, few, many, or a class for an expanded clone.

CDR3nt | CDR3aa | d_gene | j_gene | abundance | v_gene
TGCGCCAGCAGCCAAGATCCGGTAGGAGGCTGGAGCTCCTACAATGAGCAGTTCTTC | CASSQDPVGGWSSYNEQFF | - | TRBJ2-1 | - | TRBV4-3
TGCGCCAGCAGCTCCGTCGGGGCCCTTGTGGATGAGCAGTTCTTC | CASSSVGALVDEQFF | - | TRBJ2-1 | - | TRBV5-1
TGTGCCAGCAGTGGTCAACTAGCGGAGGCCGACTACGAGCAGTACTTC | CASSGQLAEADYEQYF | TRBD2 | TRBJ2-7 | - | TRBV2
TGTGCCAGCAGCCCCTCCATCTTGGGCTCCTACAATGAGCAGTTCTTC | CASSPSILGSYNEQFF | - | TRBJ2-1 | - | TRBV5-8
TGCGCCAGCCGTAAACCGGGACTAGCGGGAGCCACAGATACGCAGTATTTT | CASRKPGLAGATDTQYF | TRBD2 | TRBJ2-3 | - | TRBV5-1
TGTGCCAGCAGCGTAGAGGAGAGCTCCTACGAGCAGTACTTC | CASSVEESSYEQYF | - | TRBJ2-7 | - | TRBV9
TGTGCCAGCAGCTTACTTCCTAGCGGGAGAATCCCCGGGGAGCTGTTTTTT | CASSLLPSGRIPGELFF | TRBD2 | TRBJ2-2 | - | TRBV7-3
TGTGCCAGCAGTCCGCGCGGACTAGTCCGAGAGACCCAGTACTTC | CASSPRGLVRETQYF | TRBD2 | TRBJ2-5 | - | TRBV27
TGTGCCAGCAGTCCTTTCCCCCTATGGGACAATCAGCCCCAGCATTTT | CASSPFPLWDNQPQHF | - | TRBJ1-5 | - | TRBV27
TGTGCCAGCAGCTTATGGTCGGAAGAGAACACTGAAGCTTTCTTT | CASSLWSEENTEAFF | - | TRBJ1-1 | - | TRBV11-2
TGTGCCAGCAGTTTCGCCTGGAATGAGCAGTTCTTC | CASSFAWNEQFF | - | TRBJ2-1 | - | TRBV6-7
TGTGGTACAGGCCAAAACTATGGCTACACCTTC | CGTGQNYGYTF | - | TRBJ1-2 | few | TRBV28
TGCGCCAGCAGCTTCTCCCAGGGGTTTAGCACTGAAGCTTTCTTT | CASSFSQGFSTEAFF | - | TRBJ1-1 | - | TRBV5-1
TGCAGCGCTGGGGCCTCGGGACACATCTATGGCTACACCTTC | CSAGASGHIYGYTF | - | TRBJ1-2 | - | TRBV29-1
TGCAGCGCGACCGGGACAGACTCCTACGAGCAGTACTTC | CSATGTDSYEQYF | TRBD1 | TRBJ2-7 | - | TRBV29-1
TGTGCCAGCAGCCAGGGACTTATCTACGAGCAGTACTTC | CASSQGLIYEQYF | - | TRBJ2-7 | - | TRBV7-9
TGCGCCAGCAGTGAGGCAACAGGGGCGCGGGCTTTCTTT | CASSEATGARAFF | TRBD1 | TRBJ1-1 | few | TRBV10-1
TGCAGCGTTGAAGACTCTATGAACACTGAAGCTTTCTTT | CSVEDSMNTEAFF | - | TRBJ1-1 | few | TRBV29-1
TGTGCCAGCAGTGAAGTTCTACTGACCTCTGGGGCCAACGTCCTGACTTTC | CASSEVLLTSGANVLTF | - | TRBJ2-6 | - | TRBV6-1
TGTGCCAGCTCACCGGGCACCCCGGAACCTGAAGCTTTCTTT | CASSPGTPEPEAFF | - | TRBJ1-1 | - | TRBV18
TGTGCCAGCTCACCATCCCGACAGGGAGGTACTGAAGCTTTCTTT | CASSPSRQGGTEAFF | TRBD1 | TRBJ1-1 | - | TRBV18
TGTGCCAGCAGCTTAGTAGCAGTCCATGAAGAGACCCAGTACTTC | CASSLVAVHEETQYF | - | TRBJ2-5 | - | TRBV7-6
TGTGCCAGCAGCCACCTGGAGGGGCCCTATGGCTACACCTTC | CASSHLEGPYGYTF | - | TRBJ1-2 | - | TRBV27
TGTGCCAGCAGCGTAGGCGGGGGGGTCTCCCCAGGGCAGTTCTTC | CASSVGGGVSPGQFF | TRBD2 | TRBJ2-1 | - | TRBV9
TGTGCCAGCAGCGGAGGGACAGGGGGAGAGACCCAGTACTTC | CASSGGTGGETQYF | TRBD1 | TRBJ2-5 | - | TRBV7-9
TGTGCCAGCAGCCCCCGTTTTTTGATGAACACCGGGGAGCTGTTTTTT | CASSPRFLMNTGELFF | - | TRBJ2-2 | once | TRBV9
TGCGCCAGCAGCTATAAGGGACAGGGGGACAATGAGCAGTTCTTC | CASSYKGQGDNEQFF | TRBD1 | TRBJ2-1 | - | TRBV4-1
TGTGCCAGCAGGGACACCGGGGGTAATGAGCAGTTCTTC | CASRDTGGNEQFF | - | TRBJ2-1 | - | TRBV6-1
TGTGCCAGCAGCTTAGGTGGGGGTTACAGCAATCAGCCCCAGCATTTT | CASSLGGGYSNQPQHF | - | TRBJ1-5 | - | TRBV7-9
TGTGCCAGCAGCTTAGAAACTAGGACGCAGTATTTT | CASSLETRTQYF | - | TRBJ2-3 | - | TRBV11-2
TGTGCCAGCAGCTCCACTCGTCCTTCCTACAATGAGCAGTTCTTC | CASSSTRPSYNEQFF | - | TRBJ2-1 | - | TRBV7-9
TGTGCCAGCTCACAGGGGCAGGGGAATCAGCCCCAGCATTTT | CASSQGQGNQPQHF | - | TRBJ1-5 | - | TRBV18
TGCGCCAGCAGCCCAGTCCCGACTAGCGGCTACACAGATACGCAGTATTTT | CASSPVPTSGYTDTQYF | TRBD2 | TRBJ2-3 | - | TRBV4-3
TGTGCCAGCAGTTACTCGAAGACAGGGGGAATTCAGTACTTC | CASSYSKTGGIQYF | TRBD1 | TRBJ2-4 | - | TRBV6-5
TGTGCCTGGAGTGCCGGGACAGGGTACAATCAGCCCCAGCATTTT | CAWSAGTGYNQPQHF | TRBD1 | TRBJ1-5 | - | TRBV30
TGTGCCAGCAGCCTCCTGGGAGACAGGGGCTACGAGCAGTACTTC | CASSLLGDRGYEQYF | TRBD1 | TRBJ2-7 | once | TRBV13
TGTGCCAGCAGCCCAATACGTCGGGTCGACTATGGCTACACCTTC | CASSPIRRVDYGYTF | - | TRBJ1-2 | - | TRBV14
TGTGCCAGCAGCTCACGTTACTACAATCACGTCTCTGGGGCCAACGTCCTGACTTTC | CASSSRYYNHVSGANVLTF | - | TRBJ2-6 | - | TRBV7-9
TGTGCCAGCAGCTCAGAGAACACCGGGGAGCTGTTTTTT | CASSSENTGELFF | - | TRBJ2-2 | - | TRBV7-9
TGTGCCAGCAGTATGGCGCTCTTGGGACTAGCGGGGAACACCTACGAGCAGTACTTC | CASSMALLGLAGNTYEQYF | TRBD2 | TRBJ2-7 | - | TRBV27
TGTGCCATCAGTGGGCAGCACTCTAGCACAGATACGCAGTATTTT | CAISGQHSSTDTQYF | - | TRBJ2-3 | - | TRBV10-3
TGTGCCAGCAGGGACAGGGGGGGCGGCTCTGGGGCCAACGTCCTGACTTTC | CASRDRGGGSGANVLTF | TRBD1 | TRBJ2-6 | - | TRBV11-2
TGTGCCAGCAGTCAGGGATGGACCGGGGAGCTGTTTTTT | CASSQGWTGELFF | - | TRBJ2-2 | - | TRBV27
TGTGCCAGCAGGTGGGCAGGGGGTTCAGATACGCAGTATTTT | CASRWAGGSDTQYF | TRBD1 | TRBJ2-3 | - | TRBV2
TGTGCCAGCAGCTTAGCCGACCGGGGCAATGAGCAGTTCTTC | CASSLADRGNEQFF | - | TRBJ2-1 | - | TRBV7-9
TGTGCCAGCTCACCACCCGCAGGGGATGGGGATGAGCAGTTCTTC | CASSPPAGDGDEQFF | - | TRBJ2-1 | - | TRBV18
TGTGCCAGCTCACACTCGGACAGGGGCGGCACCGGGGAGCTGTTTTTT | CASSHSDRGGTGELFF | TRBD1 | TRBJ2-2 | - | TRBV18
TGTGCCAGCAGCCCCCGACAGAGGCAGATTTGGGCCACTGAAGCTTTCTTT | CASSPRQRQIWATEAFF | - | TRBJ1-1 | - | TRBV7-9
TGCGCCAGCAGACCCGACAGGGGCTACGAGCAGTACTTC | CASRPDRGYEQYF | TRBD1 | TRBJ2-7 | - | TRBV5-1
TGTGCCTGGACAGGGATGAACACTGAAGCTTTCTTT | CAWTGMNTEAFF | - | TRBJ1-1 | few | TRBV30
TGTGCCAGCAGTGATCCCCCCAACCGGGAGCAGTACTTC | CASSDPPNREQYF | - | TRBJ2-7 | - | TRBV27
TGTGCCAGCAGCGCTAACCCACAGGAAGTTTGTGAAAAACTGTTTTTT | CASSANPQEVCEKLFF | - | TRBJ1-4 | - | TRBV9
TGTGCCAGCAGCTTAGGGTGGGGATTCAATCAGCCCCAGCATTTT | CASSLGWGFNQPQHF | - | TRBJ1-5 | once | TRBV5-6
TGCAGCGCGACTACCTCGACCTCTAACTATGGCTACACCTTC | CSATTSTSNYGYTF | - | TRBJ1-2 | - | TRBV29-1
TGTGCCAGCAGACCCGCCGGGCCCGGCAACGTCCTGACTTTC | CASRPAGPGNVLTF | - | TRBJ2-6 | - | TRBV7-9
TGTGCCAGTAGTCCCTTGGGATATTACTATGGCTACACCTTC | CASSPLGYYYGYTF | - | TRBJ1-2 | once | TRBV19
TGTGCCAGCAGCCCAGACAGGATTAACTACGAGCAGTACTTC | CASSPDRINYEQYF | - | TRBJ2-7 | - | TRBV27
TGTGCCAGTAGTAGTTCGGGGGCAGAGACCCAGTACTTC | CASSSSGAETQYF | - | TRBJ2-5 | - | TRBV19
TGTGCCAGCAGCTTACTGGGAGTCCGTCAAGAGACCCAGTACTTC | CASSLLGVRQETQYF | - | TRBJ2-5 | - | TRBV7-6
TGCGCCAGCAGCAGCGGGGCCAGGGGGCCTGAAAAACTGTTTTTT | CASSSGARGPEKLFF | TRBD1 | TRBJ1-4 | - | TRBV5-1